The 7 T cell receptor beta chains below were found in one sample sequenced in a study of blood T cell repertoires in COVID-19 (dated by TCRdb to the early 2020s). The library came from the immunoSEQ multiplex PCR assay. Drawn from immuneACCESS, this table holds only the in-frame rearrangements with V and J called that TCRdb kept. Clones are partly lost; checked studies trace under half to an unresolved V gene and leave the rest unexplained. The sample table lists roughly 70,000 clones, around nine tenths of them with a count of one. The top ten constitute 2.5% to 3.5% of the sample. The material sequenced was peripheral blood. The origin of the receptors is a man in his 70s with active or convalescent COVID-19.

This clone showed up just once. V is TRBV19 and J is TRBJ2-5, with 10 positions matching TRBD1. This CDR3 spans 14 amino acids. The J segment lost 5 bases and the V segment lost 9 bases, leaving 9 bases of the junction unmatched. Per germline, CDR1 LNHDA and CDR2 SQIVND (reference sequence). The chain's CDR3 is CASGTTGGGETQYF. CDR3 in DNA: TGTGCCAGCGGGACGACAGGGGGCGGGGAGACCCAGTACTTC.

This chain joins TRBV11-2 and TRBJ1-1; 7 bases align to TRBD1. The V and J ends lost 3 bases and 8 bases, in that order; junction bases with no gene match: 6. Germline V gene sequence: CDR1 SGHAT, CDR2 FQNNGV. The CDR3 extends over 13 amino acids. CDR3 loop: CASSFRQGREAFF. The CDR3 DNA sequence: TGTGCCAGCAGCTTTAGACAGGGTAGGGAAGCTTTCTTT.

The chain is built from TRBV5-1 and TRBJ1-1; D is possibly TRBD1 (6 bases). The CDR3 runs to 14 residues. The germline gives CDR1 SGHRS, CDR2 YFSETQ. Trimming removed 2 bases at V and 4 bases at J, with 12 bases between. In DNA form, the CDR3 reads TGCGCCAGCAGCTTACAGGGTATAGGCACTGAAGCTTTCTTT. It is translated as CASSLQGIGTEAFF. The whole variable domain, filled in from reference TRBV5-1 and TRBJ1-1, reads KAGVTQTPRYLIKTRGQQVTLSCSPISGHRSVSWYQQTPGQGLQFLFEYFSETQRNKGNFPGRFSGRQFSNSRSEMNVSTLELGDSALYLCASSLQGIGTEAFFGQGTRLTVV.

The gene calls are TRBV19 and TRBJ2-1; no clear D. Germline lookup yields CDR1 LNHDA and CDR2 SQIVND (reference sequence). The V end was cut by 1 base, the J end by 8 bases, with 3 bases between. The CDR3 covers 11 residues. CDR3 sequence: CASSIAYEQFF. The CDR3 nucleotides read TGTGCCAGTAGTATAGCGTATGAGCAGTTCTTC.

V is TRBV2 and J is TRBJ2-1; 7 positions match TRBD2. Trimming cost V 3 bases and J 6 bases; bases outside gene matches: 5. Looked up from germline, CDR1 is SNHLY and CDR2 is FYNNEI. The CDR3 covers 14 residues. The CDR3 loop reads CASSDGLAANEQFF. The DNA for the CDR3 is TGTGCCAGCAGTGACGGGCTAGCGGCCAATGAGCAGTTCTTC. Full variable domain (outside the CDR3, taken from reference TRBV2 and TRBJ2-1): EPEVTQTPSHQVTQMGQEVILRCVPISNHLYFYWYRQILGQKVEFLVSFYNNEISEKSEIFDDQFSVERPDGSNFTLKIRSTKLEDSAMYFCASSDGLAANEQFFGPGTRLTVL.

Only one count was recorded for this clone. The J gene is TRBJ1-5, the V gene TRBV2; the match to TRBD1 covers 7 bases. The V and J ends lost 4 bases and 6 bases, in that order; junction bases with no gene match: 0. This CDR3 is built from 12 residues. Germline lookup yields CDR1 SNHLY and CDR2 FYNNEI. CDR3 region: CASSGDSQPQHF. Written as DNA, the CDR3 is TGTGCCAGCAGTGGGGACAGTCAGCCCCAGCATTTT.

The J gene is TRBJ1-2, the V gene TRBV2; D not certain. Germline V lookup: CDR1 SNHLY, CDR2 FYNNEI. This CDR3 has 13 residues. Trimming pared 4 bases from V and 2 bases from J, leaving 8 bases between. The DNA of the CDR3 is TGTGCCAGCAGTGGCACAGAGAACTATGGCTACACCTTC. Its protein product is CASSGTENYGYTF.